The 13 T cell receptor beta chains given below trace back to one sample, sequenced in a study of beta chain features in type 1 diabetes. These receptors lack a known antigen. Expressed TCRB transcripts were sequenced after all isolated RNA was converted to cDNA. The data were produced by immunoSEQ multiplex PCR, yet TCRdb's version contains in-frame clones alone and is incomplete. The table includes 300,000 or so clones, 14% detected once. Broader study findings: The study found moderately but significantly shorter TCRB CDR3s in all four CD4+ subsets of Type 1 diabetes patients.

Sequencing was carried out using naive CD4+ T cells from blood. The receptors were gathered from a man aged 25-45 years with type 1 diabetes.

This clone was counted a few times. The chain couples TRBV7-9 to TRBJ2-1; the match to TRBD2 covers 8 bases. Germline CDR1 SEHNR, CDR2 FQNEAQ (reference sequence). With 4 bases clipped from V and 5 bases from J, the junction kept 7 bases outside the gene matches. This CDR3 is 15 amino acids long. CDR3 sequence: CASSSGLAGHNEQFF. As DNA, the CDR3 is TGTGCCAGCAGCTCCGGACTAGCTGGCCACAATGAGCAGTTCTTC.

This clone has only a few counts. V is TRBV29-1 and J is TRBJ1-4; D might be TRBD1 (6 bases). The V end was cut by 6 bases, the J end by 4 bases, with 12 bases between. Germline V gives CDR1 SQVTM, CDR2 ANQGSEA. The CDR3 extends over 13 amino acids. The CDR3 DNA is TGCAGCGTCAACCGACAGGATAATGAAAAACTGTTTTTT. As protein: CSVNRQDNEKLFF.

The J gene is TRBJ2-7, the V gene TRBV6-6; 7 bases line up with TRBD2. Germline CDR1 and CDR2: MNHNY and SVGAGI (reference sequence). V lost 5 bases, J lost 0 bases, and 7 bases stayed unmatched. The CDR3 covers 15 residues. The CDR3 DNA is TGTGCCAGCAGTAAACCTAGCGGAAGCTCCTACGAGCAGTACTTC. This gives the protein CASSKPSGSSYEQYF.

This clone showed up just a few times. This chain links TRBV4-3 with TRBJ2-3; 12 bases match TRBD2. V lost 1 base, J lost 1 base, and 6 bases stayed unmatched. Germline CDR1 LGHNA, CDR2 YSLEER. The CDR3 has 18 amino acids. CDR3: CASSQALAGGVRTDTQYF. As DNA, the CDR3 is TGCGCCAGCAGCCAAGCGCTAGCGGGAGGGGTGCGCACAGATACGCAGTATTTT.

This chain links TRBV7-9 with TRBJ2-2; 8 nucleotides agree with TRBD1. V lost 1 base to trimming and J lost 3 bases; unmatched junction nucleotides: 1. Germline CDR1 and CDR2: SEHNR and FQNEAQ (reference sequence). There are 15 residues in the CDR3. The CDR3 spells CASSLGQGYTGELFF. In DNA form, the CDR3 reads TGTGCCAGCAGCTTAGGACAGGGGTACACCGGGGAGCTGTTTTTT.

This sequence joins TRBV19 and TRBJ1-1; 8 bases fit TRBD1. Unmatched junction bases numbered 9, after V lost 8 bases and J lost 1 base. CDR3 length: 15 residues. CDR1 is LNHDA, CDR2 SQIVND, per germline (reference sequence). The CDR3 sequence: CASLQVGQGNTEAFF. The CDR3 nucleotides are TGTGCCAGTCTACAGGTAGGACAGGGGAACACTGAAGCTTTCTTT. Using reference TRBV19 and TRBJ1-1 for the parts outside the CDR3, the full variable domain is DGGITQSPKYLFRKEGQNVTLSCEQNLNHDAMYWYRQDPGQGLRLIYYSQIVNDFQKGDIAEGYSVSREKKESFPLTVTSAQKNPTAFYLCASLQVGQGNTEAFFGQGTRLTVV.

This clone was counted between two and nine times. The chain links TRBV28 to TRBJ2-3; 8 bases are a match to TRBD2. The germline V gene has CDR1 MDHEN and CDR2 SYDVKM. With 0 bases clipped from V and 1 base from J, the junction kept 24 bases outside the gene matches. The CDR3 is 23 residues long. The CDR3 region has the DNA TGTGCCAGCAGTTTATGGTTGCCTTCCTCTAGCGGGCCCCATCTTAGGGGCACAGATACGCAGTATTTT. Translating gives CASSLWLPSSSGPHLRGTDTQYF.

The chain uses TRBV5-1 and TRBJ1-2; D is unresolved. This CDR3 is 14 amino acids long. Germline CDR1 SGHRS, CDR2 YFSETQ. The germline V and J ends were trimmed by 0 bases and 3 bases, with 9 bases remaining between them. The CDR3 protein is CASSLDRPDYGYTF. As DNA, the CDR3 is TGCGCCAGCAGCTTGGATCGCCCGGACTATGGCTACACCTTC.

Comments on this clone: The sample contains more than one DNA sequence encoding this CDR3. The chain joins TRBV28 to TRBJ1-1; TRBD1 agrees at 10 bases. V lost 2 bases, J lost 0 bases, and 3 bases stayed unmatched. The CDR3 consists of 16 residues. In germline, CDR1 is MDHEN, CDR2 SYDVKM. CDR3: CASSLVTGGLNTEAFF. The CDR3 nucleotides are TGTGCCAGCAGTTTAGTGACAGGGGGCTTGAACACTGAAGCTTTCTTT.

The CDR3 sequence: CAWRSRSGANVLTF. CDR3 bases: TGTGCCTGGAGGTCGAGGTCTGGGGCCAACGTCCTGACTTTC. The V and J genes are TRBV30 and TRBJ2-6; no definite D call. In germline, CDR1 is GTSNPN, CDR2 SVGIG (reference sequence). The V end was cut by 3 bases, the J end by 1 base, with 7 bases between. The CDR3 runs to 14 residues.

The CDR3, as DNA: TGTGCCAGCAGCTTGAAAACCCGAGCGGGAGATAGAACTGGCGAGCAGTACTTC. This gives the protein CASSLKTRAGDRTGEQYF. J is TRBJ2-7 and V is TRBV2; 8 bases are a match to TRBD2. The germline CDR1 and CDR2 sequences are SNHLY and FYNNEI. CDR3 length: 18 amino acids. V dropped 6 bases and J dropped 6; count of bases not matched to a gene: 22.

In its sample, this clone was seen a few times. The genes are TRBV5-1 and TRBJ2-3; TRBD2 matches at 11 bases. J lost 6 bases, V lost 4 bases, and 10 bases had no gene match. Germline-derived CDR1 and CDR2 are SGHRS and YFSETQ. This CDR3 spans 16 amino acids. The CDR3 sequence: CASSPGLAARLDTQYF. CDR3 bases: TGCGCCAGCAGCCCGGGACTAGCGGCTCGATTGGATACGCAGTATTTT.

This clone occurred a few times. V is TRBV7-2 and J is TRBJ1-1; maybe TRBD1 (5 bases). Trimming removed 8 bases from V and 1 base from J, with 11 bases in between. The germline gives CDR1 SGHTA, CDR2 FQGNSA. The CDR3 spans 13 residues. The CDR3 loop reads CASPVGENTEAFF. CDR3 sequence (DNA): TGTGCCAGCCCGGTAGGGGAGAACACTGAAGCTTTCTTT.